The entry below describes one TCR beta chain. Its antigen is as yet unknown. This entry is derived from a study of T cells in Graves' hyperthyroidism and ophthalmopathy. Study conclusions and caveats: Separating ophthalmopathy from stable hyperthyroidism was achieved by a 13 V-J model.

V shed 6 bases and J shed 0 bases, with 15 bases lying between them. Germline CDR1 SGHTA, CDR2 FQGTGA. The CDR3 covers 15 residues. Stable Graves' hyperthyroidism meant no ophthalmopathy progression within 18 months. Together with thyroid ultrasound, orbital computed tomography, serum thyroxine and TRAb, clinical symptoms were used for diagnoses. The CDR3 regions of TCR beta were amplified from RNA transcripts. HTBI primers drove first-round RT-PCR of the TCR CDR3. TCRdb fed the multiplex PCR reads into MiXCR, producing one record per CDR3 protein. The sample lists hundreds of thousands of distinct CDR3 sequences, roughly 46% occurring once.

The sequence came from a woman younger than 30 with Graves' hyperthyroidism. The V gene is TRBV7-3, the J gene TRBJ2-7; D tentatively fits TRBD1 or TRBD2 (5 bases each). Sequencing was performed on peripheral blood or thyroid tissue (not recorded which). The CDR3 DNA is TGTGCCAGCAGACATCCGGGACGGAGCTCCTACGAGCAGTACTTC. Translating gives CASRHPGRSSYEQYF.